This TCR beta chain emerged from a study of Ad26.COV2.S vaccination and SARS-CoV-2 variants. Across the study: Of the COV1001 trial arms, the Ad26.COV2.S arm included the donor. Administration of Ad26.COV2.S was intramuscular, either once or twice 56 days apart. Regarding the study as a whole: Overall T cell responses may have been underestimated by the analyses of TCR breadth and depth. Vaccine recipients had higher spike-specific TCR breadth than placebo recipients.

The repertoire was sequenced with immunoSEQ multiplex PCR; TCRdb's copy has only in-frame clones and lacks some. This sample has a few hundred thousand clones, with 87% found just once. Treatment in this sample: 15 to 20 received Ad26.COV2.S at low or high dose, single or two shots; roughly five received placebo; per-sample allocation not given. The samples were gathered on day 63 after the first injection of vaccine or placebo. Comments on this clone: The antigen remains undetermined.

Germline V gene sequence: CDR1 ENHRY, CDR2 SYGVKD. V gave up 2 bases and J gave up 4 bases; unmatched junction bases: 4. The CDR3 has 15 amino acids. J is TRBJ2-2 and V is TRBV10-3; 7 bases are shared with TRBD2. The clonotype was recovered from a person between 18 and 65 years old who received the Ad26.COV2.S COVID-19 vaccine or a placebo. The sample here was peripheral blood, taken in a trial of Ad26.COV2.S vaccine versus placebo. CDR3 sequence reads: CAISEGREGTGELFF. CDR3 in DNA: TGTGCCATCAGTGAGGGAAGGGAGGGCACCGGGGAGCTGTTTTTT.